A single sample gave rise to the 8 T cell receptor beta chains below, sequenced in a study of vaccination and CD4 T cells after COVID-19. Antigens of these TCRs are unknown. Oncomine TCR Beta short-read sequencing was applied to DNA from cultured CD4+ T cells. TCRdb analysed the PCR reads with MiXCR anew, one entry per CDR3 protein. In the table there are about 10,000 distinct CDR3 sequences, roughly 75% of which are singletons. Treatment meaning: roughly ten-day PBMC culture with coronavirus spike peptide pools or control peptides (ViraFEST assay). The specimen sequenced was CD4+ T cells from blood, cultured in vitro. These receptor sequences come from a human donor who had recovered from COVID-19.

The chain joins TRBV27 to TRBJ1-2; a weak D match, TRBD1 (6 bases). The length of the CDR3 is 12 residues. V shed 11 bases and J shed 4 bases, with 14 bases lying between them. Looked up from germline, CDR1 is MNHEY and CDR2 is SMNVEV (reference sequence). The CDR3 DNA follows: TGTGCCTCCTACAGGGCGGGCTATGGCTACACCTTC. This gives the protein CASYRAGYGYTF.

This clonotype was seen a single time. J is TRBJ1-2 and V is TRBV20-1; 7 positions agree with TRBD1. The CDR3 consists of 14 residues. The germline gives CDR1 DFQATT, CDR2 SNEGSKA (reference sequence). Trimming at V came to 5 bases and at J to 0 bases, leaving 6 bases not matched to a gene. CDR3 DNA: TGCAGTGCTGAACAGGGGCTCTCTAACTATGGCTACACCTTC. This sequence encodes CSAEQGLSNYGYTF.

Here the CDR3 reads CSARASQGAFF. The DNA of the CDR3 is TGCAGTGCTAGAGCGTCTCAGGGGGCTTTCTTT. This chain connects TRBV20-1 to TRBJ1-1, with TRBD1 as a possible D gene (6 bases). Germline V CDR1 and CDR2: DFQATT, SNEGSKA (reference sequence). The CDR3 loop spans 11 amino acids. V was clipped by 1 base and J by 11 bases, with 11 bases between them.

CDR3 sequence (DNA): TGTGCCAGCGGCCCCACCCTGGCAGGCTCCTCACCCCTCCACTTT. Protein product: CASGPTLAGSSPLHF. The rearrangement links TRBV7-2 to TRBJ1-6; D remains unclear. The germline CDR1 and CDR2 sequences are SGHTA and FQGNSA. The CDR3 extends over 15 amino acids. Trimming cost V 8 bases and J 10 bases, with 21 bases left between them.

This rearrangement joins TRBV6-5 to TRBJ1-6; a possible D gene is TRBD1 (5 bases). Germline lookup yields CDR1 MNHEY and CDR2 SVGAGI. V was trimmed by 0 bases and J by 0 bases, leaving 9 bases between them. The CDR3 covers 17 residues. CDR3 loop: CASSYSGESSYNSPLHF. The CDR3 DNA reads TGTGCCAGCAGTTACTCGGGGGAGAGCTCCTATAATTCACCCCTCCACTTT.

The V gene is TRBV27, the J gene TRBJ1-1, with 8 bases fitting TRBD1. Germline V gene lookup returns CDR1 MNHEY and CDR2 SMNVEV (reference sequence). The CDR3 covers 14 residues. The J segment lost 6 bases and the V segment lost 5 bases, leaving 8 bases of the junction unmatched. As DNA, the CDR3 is TGTGCCAGCAGTCTGATCCGACAGGGGTCTGAAGCTTTCTTT. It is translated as CASSLIRQGSEAFF.

The CDR3 sequence: CASSIGLAEYNEQFF. CDR3 DNA: TGTGCCAGTAGTATAGGACTAGCGGAATACAATGAGCAGTTCTTC. V and J are TRBV19 and TRBJ2-1; TRBD2 agrees at 9 bases. The germline V gene encodes CDR1 LNHDA and CDR2 SQIVND (reference sequence). This CDR3 contains 15 residues. The ends lost 1 base at V and 4 bases at J; junction bases unmatched: 2. The full variable domain, rest sourced from reference TRBV19 and TRBJ2-1, is DGGITQSPKYLFRKEGQNVTLSCEQNLNHDAMYWYRQDPGQGLRLIYYSQIVNDFQKGDIAEGYSVSREKKESFPLTVTSAQKNPTAFYLCASSIGLAEYNEQFFGPGTRLTVL.

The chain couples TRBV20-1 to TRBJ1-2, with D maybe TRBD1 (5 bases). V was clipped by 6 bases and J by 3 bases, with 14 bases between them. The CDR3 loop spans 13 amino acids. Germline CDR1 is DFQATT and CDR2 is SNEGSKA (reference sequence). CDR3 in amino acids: CSAGGVQDYGYTF. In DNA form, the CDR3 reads TGCAGTGCGGGAGGGGTGCAGGACTATGGCTACACCTTC.